What follows is one TCR beta chain and its context. The data were taken from a study of T cell responses to AZD1222 COVID-19 vaccine. The table came from immunoSEQ multiplex PCR; TCRdb's copy has only in-frame clones and leaves some out. The sample holds about 170,000 clones, over 85% seen once. The CDR3 has 14 residues. V was clipped by 5 bases and J by 2 bases, with 13 bases between them. The germline V gene has CDR1 SGHTA and CDR2 FQGNSA. This chain joins TRBV7-2 and TRBJ2-7; D is uncertain. The TCR was taken from an adult in good health. The sample here was peripheral blood, taken on day 0 of AZD1222 vaccination. The CDR3 loop is CASSLYGVPYEQYF. The CDR3 bases are TGTGCCAGCAGCCTCTACGGAGTCCCCTACGAGCAGTACTTC. The full variable domain, completed using reference TRBV7-2 and TRBJ2-7, is GAGVSQSPSNKVTEKGKDVELRCDPISGHTALYWYRQSLGQGLEFLIYFQGNSAPDKSGLPSDRFSAERTGGSVSTLTIQRTQQEDSAVYLCASSLYGVPYEQYFGPGTRLTVT.